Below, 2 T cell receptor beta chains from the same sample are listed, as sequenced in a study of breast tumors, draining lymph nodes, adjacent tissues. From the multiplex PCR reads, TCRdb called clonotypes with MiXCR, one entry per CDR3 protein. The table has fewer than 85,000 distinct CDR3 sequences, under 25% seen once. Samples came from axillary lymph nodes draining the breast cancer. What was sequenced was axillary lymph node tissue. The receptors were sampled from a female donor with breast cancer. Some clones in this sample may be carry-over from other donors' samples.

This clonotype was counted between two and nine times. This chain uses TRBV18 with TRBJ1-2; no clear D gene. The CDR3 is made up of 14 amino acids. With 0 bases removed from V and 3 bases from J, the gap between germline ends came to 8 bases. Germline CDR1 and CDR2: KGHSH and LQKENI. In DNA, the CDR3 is TGTGCCAGCTCACCACCAGTCGGCGACTATGGCTACACCTTC. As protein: CASSPPVGDYGYTF.

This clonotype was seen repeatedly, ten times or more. The CDR3 region is CASSTTSGGYEQYF. As DNA, the CDR3 is TGTGCCAGCAGCACGACTAGCGGGGGTTACGAGCAGTACTTC. The V call is TRBV7-8, the J call TRBJ2-7; TRBD2 matches 12 bases. V was pared by 5 bases and J by 4 bases, with 3 bases of the junction left unmatched. The CDR3 consists of 14 residues. The germline V gene has CDR1 SGHVS and CDR2 FQNEAQ.